Presented here are 14 T cell receptor beta chains from one specimen sequenced in a study of CD8 T cells in Susac syndrome. The RNA input was roughly 0.45 to 1 ug, and it was reverse transcribed with random hexamers. MiXCR, run by TCRdb on the immunoSEQ multiplex PCR reads, gives a single entry per CDR3 protein. The table records roughly 130,000 distinct CDR3 sequences, roughly 95% of them present only once. Sequencing was carried out using CD4+ T cells from PBMCs. These receptors came from a human donor in good health.

This clonotype occurred once. The chain recombines TRBV30 with TRBJ2-1; 11 nucleotides agree with TRBD2. The CDR3 has 15 amino acids. Looked up from germline, CDR1 is GTSNPN and CDR2 is SVGIG (reference sequence). V lost 2 bases, J lost 5 bases, and 5 bases stayed unmatched. The CDR3 reads CAWSYTSGGNNEQFF. CDR3 nucleotide sequence: TGTGCCTGGAGTTATACTAGCGGGGGCAACAATGAGCAGTTCTTC.

The chain joins TRBV12-3 or TRBV12-4 to TRBJ1-1; D gene unclear. V dropped 1 base and J dropped 10 bases, with 13 bases sitting between them. The CDR3 sequence is 13 residues long. The CDR3 bases are TGTGCCAGCAGTTTAGGGAGTGAACTTGGAGCTTTCTTT. Translated, it gives CASSLGSELGAFF.

The chain combines TRBV12-3 or TRBV12-4 with TRBJ1-1; D remains unclear. Trimming left V 5 bases short and J 1 base short, with 14 bases between. CDR3 length: 15 residues. The chain's CDR3 is CASSREGFGNTEAFF. DNA for the CDR3: TGTGCCAGCAGTCGGGAGGGATTCGGGAACACTGAAGCTTTCTTT.

The chain has TRBV6-2 or TRBV6-3 and TRBJ1-2; 7 nucleotides line up with TRBD1. The CDR3 contains 16 residues. The germline V gene encodes CDR1 MNHEY and CDR2 SVGEGT. With V trimmed by 5 bases and J by 2 bases, 11 bases remained unmatched. CDR3 loop: CASSTLPGTVNYGYTF. The CDR3 region has the DNA TGTGCCAGCAGTACATTACCCGGGACAGTCAACTATGGCTACACCTTC.

The rearrangement links TRBV24-1 to TRBJ2-7; D unresolved. This CDR3 has 14 amino acids. Germline CDR1 reads KGHDR; CDR2 reads SFDVKD. Trimming cost V 3 bases and J 2 bases, with 10 bases left between them. The CDR3 DNA reads TGTGCCACCAGTGATACCCAGGAGCCCTACGAGCAGTACTTC. It specifies CATSDTQEPYEQYF.

The J gene is TRBJ2-5, the V gene TRBV7-4, with 7 bases matching TRBD1. The CDR3 spans 14 residues. The ends lost 6 bases at V and 2 bases at J; junction bases unmatched: 6. CDR1 and CDR2 from the germline V gene are SGHVT and SQSDAQ. The CDR3 DNA sequence: TGTGCCAGCAGTCCACAGGGGTGGCAAGAGACCCAGTACTTC. As protein: CASSPQGWQETQYF.

This clonotype was counted once. CDR3 residues: CATSDRTGGSYNEQFF. CDR3 in DNA: TGTGCCACCAGTGACCGGACAGGGGGGTCCTACAATGAGCAGTTCTTC. The chain is built from TRBV24-1 and TRBJ2-1, with 10 bases identical to TRBD1. Germline V gives CDR1 KGHDR, CDR2 SFDVKD. This CDR3 has 16 amino acids. V was clipped by 4 bases and J by 1 base; unmatched bases: 3.

This chain connects TRBV25-1 to TRBJ2-1; D is possibly TRBD2 (6 bases). The CDR3 has 11 amino acids. V dropped 5 bases and J dropped 10 bases, with 9 bases sitting between them. The germline CDR1 and CDR2 sequences are MGHDK and SYGVNS. CDR3 bases: TGTGCCAGCAGTCGGGAGTGGGAGCAGTTCTTC. It yields the protein CASSREWEQFF.

V gene TRBV4-1 combines with J gene TRBJ2-1; D unresolved. Looked up from germline, CDR1 is MGHRA and CDR2 is YSYEKL. This CDR3 contains 15 residues. The germline V and J ends were trimmed by 1 base and 6 bases, with 13 bases remaining between them. The CDR3 sequence: CASSQVVLGPNEQFF. The CDR3 DNA reads as TGCGCCAGCAGCCAAGTAGTGCTAGGACCCAATGAGCAGTTCTTC.

This sequence joins TRBV29-1 and TRBJ1-4; D perhaps matches TRBD1 (5 bases). With 7 bases removed from V and 0 bases from J, the gap between germline ends came to 9 bases. The CDR3 covers 13 residues. CDR1 and CDR2 from the germline V gene are SQVTM and ANQGSEA. CDR3 sequence: CSAKQATNEKLFF. The CDR3 DNA reads TGCAGCGCTAAACAGGCAACTAATGAAAAACTGTTTTTT.

This chain connects TRBV27 to TRBJ2-7, with D tentatively TRBD1 (6 bases). The CDR3 contains 15 residues. V was cut by 8 bases and J by 2 bases, with 19 bases left in between. Germline V CDR1 and CDR2: MNHEY, SMNVEV (reference sequence). This CDR3 reads CASADAGTTTYEQYF. CDR3 DNA sequence: TGTGCCAGCGCTGACGCCGGGACAACCACCTACGAGCAGTACTTC.

This chain connects TRBV2 to TRBJ1-1, with D maybe TRBD1 (6 bases). Between the trimmed V and J ends, which lost 4 bases and 5 bases, there was a span of 14 bases. CDR1 and CDR2 from the germline V gene are SNHLY and FYNNEI. The CDR3 sequence is 14 residues long. The CDR3 DNA sequence: TGTGCCAGCAGTGTATTTGGGGGCAGGACTGAAGCTTTCTTT. This encodes CASSVFGGRTEAFF.

The V call is TRBV20-1, the J call TRBJ1-5; the D gene is possibly TRBD1 (5 bases). This CDR3 has 14 amino acids. Trimming took 3 bases from V and 4 from J, leaving 13 bases between them. The germline gives CDR1 DFQATT, CDR2 SNEGSKA (reference sequence). The CDR3 region is CSASRTGANQPQHF. CDR3 coding DNA: TGCAGTGCTAGTAGGACCGGGGCGAATCAGCCCCAGCATTTT.

The J gene is TRBJ2-7, the V gene TRBV29-1; possible D gene TRBD1, 5 bases. The germline V gene has CDR1 SQVTM and CDR2 ANQGSEA. With 5 bases removed from V and 6 bases from J, the gap between germline ends came to 17 bases. CDR3 length: 13 residues. CDR3 coding DNA: TGCAGCGTTCGGTCGACGCAGGGCGGCGAGCAGTACTTC. It yields the protein CSVRSTQGGEQYF.